Below are 15 T cell receptor beta chains sequenced from a single sample in a study of control samples from healthy donors and cancer patients. TCRdb's table, derived via immunoSEQ multiplex PCR, lists solely in-frame clones and lacks some. The table includes about 95,000 clones, around four fifths detected once. The sample consisted of blood. The origin of the receptors is a man aged 25 to 40 in good health.

This clone was detected once. J is TRBJ1-5 and V is TRBV6-5; 7 bases line up with TRBD1. The CDR3 sequence is 15 residues long. The ends lost 4 bases at V and 5 bases at J; junction bases unmatched: 8. Germline V gene lookup returns CDR1 MNHEY and CDR2 SVGAGI. The CDR3 protein is CASSSTGDAYQPQHF. CDR3 nucleotides: TGTGCCAGCAGTTCAACAGGGGACGCATATCAGCCCCAGCATTTT.

The chain recombines TRBV5-4 with TRBJ1-1; D remains ambiguous. Trimming took off 0 bases at V and 3 bases at J, with 3 bases between the two ends. This CDR3 comprises 12 residues. Germline CDR1 reads SGHNT; CDR2 reads YYREEE (reference sequence). The CDR3, as DNA: TGTGCCAGCAGCTTGGCGGACACTGAAGCTTTCTTT. Translated: CASSLADTEAFF.

This clone has only a few counts. V is TRBV5-6 and J is TRBJ2-2; perhaps TRBD2 as D (5 bases). Trimming took off 4 bases at V and 6 bases at J, with 7 bases between the two ends. There are 12 residues in the CDR3. Germline V gene sequence: CDR1 SGHDT, CDR2 YYEEEE. The CDR3 nucleotides read TGTGCCAGCAGCGCGGAGGCCGGGGAGCTGTTTTTT. Its translation: CASSAEAGELFF.

The V call is TRBV5-4, the J call TRBJ1-1; D unclear. This CDR3 region has 13 residues. Between the trimmed V and J ends, which lost 0 bases and 0 bases, there was a span of 3 bases. CDR1 is SGHNT and CDR2 is YYREEE in the germline V gene (reference sequence). The CDR3 here is CASSLELNTEAFF. The CDR3 nucleotides read TGTGCCAGCAGCTTGGAGCTGAACACTGAAGCTTTCTTT.

The CDR3 nucleotides are TGTGCCAGCAGCCAAGATCGCAATACGCAGTATTTT. Translating gives CASSQDRNTQYF. The rearrangement uses TRBV3-1 (or the pseudogene TRBV3-2) and TRBJ2-3; D is unresolved. Per the germline V gene, CDR1 is LGHDT and CDR2 is YNNKEL (reference sequence). The CDR3 has 12 residues. V lost 0 bases, J lost 7 bases, and 5 bases lay in between.

In DNA, the CDR3 is TGTGCCAGCAGTTACTCGTATCGGGACAGGGGCAATGAGCAGTTCTTC. Protein: CASSYSYRDRGNEQFF. The V gene is TRBV6-5, the J gene TRBJ2-1; TRBD1 matches at 10 bases. Trimming at V came to 0 bases and at J to 6 bases, leaving 5 bases not matched to a gene. The CDR3 is made up of 16 amino acids. The V gene's germline CDR1 is MNHEY and CDR2 SVGAGI.

The chain links TRBV30 to TRBJ1-6, with 9 bases matching TRBD1. The CDR3 loop spans 14 amino acids. V was clipped by 1 base and J by 6 bases; unmatched bases: 1. CDR1 is GTSNPN and CDR2 is SVGIG in the germline V gene (reference sequence). CDR3 sequence reads: CAWSATGGNSPLHF. In DNA, the CDR3 is TGTGCCTGGAGTGCGACAGGGGGTAATTCACCCCTCCACTTT.

V is TRBV7-9 and J is TRBJ1-1; D is uncertain. CDR3 length: 13 amino acids. Trimming pared 5 bases from V and 5 bases from J, leaving 12 bases between. The germline V gene encodes CDR1 SEHNR and CDR2 FQNEAQ (reference sequence). The CDR3 DNA follows: TGTGCCAGCAGCCCCGAGGGCCGAACTGAAGCTTTCTTT. Protein product: CASSPEGRTEAFF.

This sequence joins TRBV25-1 and TRBJ1-2; possibly TRBD1 for D (5 bases). The germline V gene has CDR1 MGHDK and CDR2 SYGVNS. V gave up 4 bases and J gave up 4 bases, with 16 bases separating them. This CDR3 is 15 amino acids long. In nucleotides, the CDR3 is TGTGCCAGCAGTGGAGGGACGGAGTCCTCCTATGGCTACACCTTC. Its protein is CASSGGTESSYGYTF.

The rearrangement joins TRBV28 to TRBJ1-5, with 9 bases fitting TRBD1. J lost 6 bases, V lost 3 bases, and 15 bases had no gene match. This CDR3 is 18 amino acids long. Germline assignment: CDR1 MDHEN and CDR2 SYDVKM. The CDR3 here is CASSLDREGQGFTQPQHF. CDR3 coding DNA: TGTGCCAGCAGTTTGGATAGGGAGGGACAGGGTTTCACTCAGCCCCAGCATTTT.

In the case of this clone: This same CDR3 is encoded by further DNA sequences in the sample. The chain uses TRBV11-2 and TRBJ2-6; 7 bases are a match to TRBD1. The CDR3 totals 15 residues. Losses at the gene ends were 5 bases for V and 3 bases for J; bases not matched to a gene: 4. Germline loops: CDR1 SGHAT, CDR2 FQNNGV. CDR3 protein: CASSRQGFGANVLTF. DNA for the CDR3: TGTGCCAGCAGCCGACAGGGCTTTGGGGCCAACGTCCTGACTTTC. The entire variable domain, with the rest obtained from reference TRBV11-2 and TRBJ2-6, is as follows: EAGVAQSPRYKIIEKRQSVAFWCNPISGHATLYWYQQILGQGPKLLIQFQNNGVVDDSQLPKDRFSAERLKGVDSTLKIQPAKLEDSAVYLCASSRQGFGANVLTFGAGSRLTVL.

This clone was seen repeatedly, ten times or more. The chain couples TRBV5-6 to TRBJ1-1; D gene uncertain. The CDR3 length is 14 residues. Germline CDR1 SGHDT, CDR2 YYEEEE. The V end was cut by 4 bases, the J end by 6 bases, with 16 bases between. The CDR3 reads CASSPTGPSSEAFF. For the CDR3, the DNA is TGTGCCAGCAGCCCCACCGGGCCCTCTTCTGAAGCTTTCTTT.

The V call is TRBV2, the J call TRBJ1-1, with unresolved D. The ends were cut back, 11 bases at V and 0 bases at J, with 16 bases in the middle. This CDR3 spans 14 amino acids. Germline V lookup: CDR1 SNHLY, CDR2 FYNNEI. In DNA, the CDR3 is TGTGCCTCCTTGAGGGTCGCCATGAACACTGAAGCTTTCTTT. Its translation is CASLRVAMNTEAFF.

This chain joins TRBV7-9 and TRBJ1-3, with D possibly being TRBD1 (6 bases). The CDR3 covers 14 residues. CDR1 and CDR2 (germline): SEHNR, FQNEAQ (reference sequence). With 1 base removed from V and 7 bases from J, the gap between germline ends came to 11 bases. CDR3 sequence reads: CASSLVPGANTIYF. The DNA of the CDR3 is TGTGCCAGCAGCTTAGTTCCAGGGGCGAACACCATATATTTT.

This chain uses TRBV15 with TRBJ2-3; the D is unclear. Germline V CDR1 and CDR2: LNHNV, YYDKDF (reference sequence). The germline V and J ends were trimmed by 0 bases and 5 bases, with 3 bases remaining between them. This CDR3 comprises 12 residues. The CDR3 reads CATSRDEDTQYF. As DNA, the CDR3 is TGTGCCACCAGCAGAGACGAAGATACGCAGTATTTT.